Sequencing of this TCR beta chain was carried out in a study of OX40 agonist ivuxolimab in advanced cancers. Findings and caveats of the study: Mean expanded clone counts were higher in CD8+ than CD4+ T cells. At doses 0.1 to 3.0 mg/kg, CD4+ and CD8+ clones expanded.

Trimming removed 4 bases from V and 0 bases from J, with 11 bases in between. Per the germline V gene, CDR1 is SGHDT and CDR2 is YYEEEE. The CDR3 is 15 residues long. As regards this clone: Its antigen remains unidentified.

Produced via immunoSEQ multiplex PCR; TCRdb's table is partial and in-frame only. There are over 75,000 clones in the sample; 90% to 95% occur only once, and around 2.8% lies in the top ten. The clonotype was recovered from an adult with an advanced solid tumor such as melanoma, head and neck, liver or kidney cancer. V gene TRBV5-6 combines with J gene TRBJ2-1; TRBD2 might be the D (5 bases). Sequencing used CD4+ or CD8+ T cells sorted from blood, obtained in a trial of the OX40 agonist ivuxolimab. In DNA form, the CDR3 reads TGTGCCAGCAGCCCGGGATGGAGCTCCTACAATGAGCAGTTCTTC. It specifies CASSPGWSSYNEQFF.